Reported below is one T cell receptor beta chain. Here immunoSEQ multiplex PCR was the method, and the copy in TCRdb shows in-frame clones only, minus some. In the table there are 380,000 or so clones, about 89% of which are singletons. The data originate from a study of blood T cell repertoires in COVID-19. V was pared by 0 bases and J by 0 bases, with 15 bases between. This CDR3 contains 18 residues. Germline V lookup: CDR1 SGHNT, CDR2 YENEEA. Participants came from under 30 US areas, aged about 18 to 89 years. V is TRBV11-3 and J is TRBJ2-1, with D hard to call. This clonotype originated in a young man who had recovered from COVID-19. Sequenced input: PBMCs or T cells enriched from blood (not recorded which). In nucleotides, the CDR3 is TGTGCCAGCAGCTTAGACGGTGGTGCAGGTCGCTCCTACAATGAGCAGTTCTTC. This encodes CASSLDGGAGRSYNEQFF.